The 24 T cell receptor beta chains listed next were all sequenced from one sample in a study of human T cells and chemical hapten exposure. From the RACE reads, TCRdb called clonotypes with MiXCR, one entry per CDR3 protein. This sample has about 180,000 distinct CDR3 sequences, with roughly 30% found just once. Time point denoted: pre-sensitization, week 0. Treatment: therapeutic diphenylcyclopropenone sensitization with weekly scalp DPC. The sequences come from whole blood, collected in connection with sensitization to the hapten diphenylcyclopropenone (DPC). All receptors come from a woman aged 25 to 39 with alopecia areata. Some clones in this sample may be carry-over from other donors' samples.

This clonotype was counted only a few times. The chain couples TRBV10-3 to TRBJ2-7; 8 nucleotides match TRBD2. The CDR3 totals 15 residues. Germline V gene lookup returns CDR1 ENHRY and CDR2 SYGVKD. The J segment lost 2 bases and the V segment lost 3 bases, leaving 6 bases of the junction unmatched. DNA of the CDR3: TGTGCCATCAGTGATCCCGGGAGGGAAACCTACGAGCAGTACTTC. Encoded protein: CAISDPGRETYEQYF.

The genes are TRBV7-9 and TRBJ2-1; D might be TRBD1 (6 bases). This CDR3 is built from 12 residues. Germline CDR1 SEHNR, CDR2 FQNEAQ (reference sequence). V lost 2 bases, J lost 8 bases, and 7 bases lay in between. In nucleotides, the CDR3 is TGTGCCAGCAGCTTAACAGGGTATGAGCAGTTCTTC. Amino acid sequence: CASSLTGYEQFF.

The chain couples TRBV7-2 to TRBJ2-7; D is unresolved. The CDR3 is made up of 15 amino acids. Germline lookup yields CDR1 SGHTA and CDR2 FQGNSA. Trimming cost V 2 bases and J 2 bases, with 13 bases left between them. The DNA for the CDR3 is TGTGCCAGCAGCTTATCCGCAGCCCAGACCTACGAGCAGTACTTC. Amino acid sequence: CASSLSAAQTYEQYF.

This clonotype was detected only a few times. The chain combines TRBV28 with TRBJ2-2, with D possibly being TRBD1 (6 bases). The CDR3 extends over 13 amino acids. With 8 bases removed from V and 2 bases from J, the gap between germline ends came to 9 bases. Germline loops: CDR1 MDHEN, CDR2 SYDVKM. The chain's CDR3 is CASAQGNTGELFF. The CDR3 bases are TGTGCCAGCGCACAGGGAAACACCGGGGAGCTGTTTTTT. The full variable domain, completed using reference TRBV28 and TRBJ2-2, is DVKVTQSSRYLVKRTGEKVFLECVQDMDHENMFWYRQDPGLGLRLIYFSYDVKMKEKGDIPEGYSVSREKKERFSLILESASTNQTSMYLCASAQGNTGELFFGEGSRLTVL.

The sample holds many counts of this clonotype. This rearrangement joins TRBV28 to TRBJ2-5; 7 bases match TRBD2. CDR3 length: 15 amino acids. Germline trimming cut 2 bases from V and 3 bases from J; bases unmatched to any gene: 6. In germline, CDR1 is MDHEN, CDR2 SYDVKM. CDR3 nucleotide sequence: TGTGCCAGCAGTTTAGCGGGAGTCGGGGAAGAGACCCAGTACTTC. This encodes CASSLAGVGEETQYF.

In its sample, this clonotype was seen a few times. This chain joins TRBV10-3 and TRBJ1-6; 7 bases align to TRBD1. After removal of 4 bases from V and 7 bases from J, the junction contained 10 bases not matched to a gene. Germline V gives CDR1 ENHRY, CDR2 SYGVKD. The CDR3 extends over 16 amino acids. This CDR3 is CAISGSQTGRNSPLHF. CDR3 sequence (DNA): TGTGCCATCAGTGGCTCTCAGACAGGGAGAAATTCACCCCTCCACTTT.

The gene calls are TRBV6-5 and TRBJ1-2; TRBD1 matches at 7 bases. The CDR3 covers 17 residues. Germline loops: CDR1 MNHEY, CDR2 SVGAGI. Unmatched junction bases numbered 17, after V lost 5 bases and J lost 5 bases. This CDR3 reads CASSQRGQWGKEYGYTF. CDR3 sequence (DNA): TGTGCCAGCAGTCAACGGGGACAGTGGGGAAAGGAATATGGCTACACCTTC.

The CDR3 nucleotides read TGTGCCAGCACCACTCCAGGGTCCGGCCAGCCCCAGCATTTT. Its protein product is CASTTPGSGQPQHF. The V and J genes are TRBV28 and TRBJ1-5, with a weak D call TRBD1 (5 bases). The CDR3 spans 14 residues. Germline V CDR1 and CDR2: MDHEN, SYDVKM. Trimming took off 7 bases at V and 7 bases at J, with 17 bases between the two ends.

The chain couples TRBV6-5 to TRBJ2-4, with 12 bases lining up with TRBD2. Losses at the gene ends were 0 bases for V and 7 bases for J; bases not matched to a gene: 4. This CDR3 is built from 16 residues. CDR1 is MNHEY and CDR2 is SVGAGI in the germline V gene. The CDR3 DNA reads as TGTGCCAGCAGTTACTCGGCTAGCGGGGGGGGTAACATTCAGTACTTC. Its translation is CASSYSASGGGNIQYF.

This clonotype was picked up one time. This chain uses TRBV7-9 with TRBJ2-1, with a weak D call TRBD2 (5 bases). V shed 7 bases and J shed 5 bases, with 6 bases lying between them. Germline V gene sequence: CDR1 SEHNR, CDR2 FQNEAQ (reference sequence). CDR3 length: 11 amino acids. CDR3 bases: TGTGCCAGCACTAGCCACAATGAGCAGTTCTTC. The encoded protein is CASTSHNEQFF.

This sequence joins TRBV29-1 and TRBJ2-7, with D perhaps TRBD1 or TRBD2 (5 bases each). Germline V gene data show CDR1 as SQVTM and CDR2 as ANQGSEA. The CDR3 spans 12 residues. V gave up 6 bases and J gave up 1 base, with 10 bases separating them. Here the CDR3 DNA reads TGCAGCGTGACCGGGGCATCCTACGAGCAGTACTTC. The encoded protein is CSVTGASYEQYF.

This clonotype came up a few times. The rearrangement links TRBV18 to TRBJ2-2, with D uncertain. The length of the CDR3 is 12 residues. Germline lookup yields CDR1 KGHSH and CDR2 LQKENI. V was shortened by 4 bases and J by 8 bases, with 8 bases between the two germline ends. CDR3 in DNA: TGTGCCAGCTCACACTCTATAGGGGAGCTGTTTTTT. Amino acid sequence: CASSHSIGELFF. The full variable domain, its missing parts supplied by reference TRBV18 and TRBJ2-2, is NAGVMQNPRHLVRRRGQEARLRCSPMKGHSHVYWYRQLPEEGLKFMVYLQKENIIDESGMPKERFSAEFPKEGPSILRIQQVVRGDSAAYFCASSHSIGELFFGEGSRLTVL.

This clonotype was seen a handful of times. The chain employs TRBV10-3 and TRBJ1-2; the D gene is possibly TRBD1 (5 bases). The CDR3 has 13 amino acids. The germline V and J ends were trimmed by 5 bases and 5 bases, with 12 bases remaining between them. Per the germline V gene, CDR1 is ENHRY and CDR2 is SYGVKD. Written as DNA, the CDR3 is TGTGCCATCAGTAGGGACCCATATTATGGCTACACCTTC. As protein: CAISRDPYYGYTF.

This clonotype showed up just a few times. The chain carries TRBV5-1 and TRBJ1-1; D is possibly TRBD1 (6 bases). From germline, CDR1 is SGHRS and CDR2 YFSETQ. V was pared by 4 bases and J by 1 base, with 11 bases between. The CDR3 has 14 residues. CDR3 in DNA: TGCGCCAGCAGCAGGGACATGACGAACACTGAAGCTTTCTTT. This sequence encodes CASSRDMTNTEAFF.

This clonotype turned up a few times. The V gene is TRBV20-1, the J gene TRBJ2-7, with 12 bases aligning to TRBD2. CDR3 length: 16 amino acids. Looked up from germline, CDR1 is DFQATT and CDR2 is SNEGSKA (reference sequence). V was pared by 0 bases and J by 4 bases, with 7 bases of the junction left unmatched. DNA for the CDR3: TGCAGTGCTAGAGATCCGACTAGCGGGAGTACGTACGAGCAGTACTTC. Amino acid sequence: CSARDPTSGSTYEQYF.

The V call is TRBV5-1, the J call TRBJ1-1; no firm D call. The CDR3 consists of 12 residues. The V gene lost 4 bases and the J gene lost 10 bases, with 14 bases spanning the gap. CDR1 SGHRS and CDR2 YFSETQ come from the germline V gene. The DNA of the CDR3 is TGCGCCAGCAGCCGACCCGGGTCTGGAGCTTTCTTT. This codes for CASSRPGSGAFF.

This clonotype was counted a few times. The chain couples TRBV29-1 to TRBJ1-2; D perhaps matches TRBD1 (6 bases). The V gene lost 5 bases and the J gene lost 8 bases, with 15 bases spanning the gap. CDR3 length equals 12 residues. The germline gives CDR1 SQVTM, CDR2 ANQGSEA. The CDR3 DNA reads as TGCAGCGTTTATAAAACAGGGTCGGGCTACACCTTC. This codes for CSVYKTGSGYTF.

The genes are TRBV5-1 and TRBJ1-1, with 8 bases aligning to TRBD1. The V gene's germline CDR1 is SGHRS and CDR2 YFSETQ. The CDR3 spans 14 residues. V was pared by 4 bases and J by 2 bases, with 4 bases of the junction left unmatched. DNA of the CDR3: TGCGCCAGCAGCCAGACAGGGGATAACACTGAAGCTTTCTTT. Amino acid sequence: CASSQTGDNTEAFF.

The chain uses TRBV7-2 and TRBJ2-3; a possible D gene is TRBD2 (6 bases). Deletions cut 4 bases from V and 7 bases from J, with 18 bases between. From germline, CDR1 is SGHTA and CDR2 FQGNSA. CDR3 length equals 15 residues. For the CDR3, the DNA is TGTGCCAGCAGCTCGGGACGGGGGAGGACGTATACGCAGTATTTT. Translation gives CASSSGRGRTYTQYF.

The chain carries TRBV5-1 and TRBJ2-3, with TRBD1 as a possible D gene (6 bases). CDR3 length: 15 amino acids. Germline lookup yields CDR1 SGHRS and CDR2 YFSETQ. Trimming cost V 0 bases and J 3 bases, with 11 bases left between them. For the CDR3, the DNA is TGCGCCAGCAGCTTGGTGCAGGGGAATACAGATACGCAGTATTTT. Its protein is CASSLVQGNTDTQYF.

This clonotype was counted ten times or more. The V call is TRBV25-1, the J call TRBJ1-2; 11 positions agree with TRBD1. Trimming cost V 6 bases and J 8 bases; bases outside gene matches: 5. Germline assignment: CDR1 MGHDK and CDR2 SYGVNS. The length of the CDR3 is 13 residues. The CDR3 sequence is CASSFGTGGGYTF. The CDR3 DNA follows: TGTGCCAGCAGCTTCGGGACAGGGGGGGGCTACACCTTC.

The chain has TRBV3-1 and TRBJ2-7, with 8 bases matching TRBD1. The germline gives CDR1 LGHDT, CDR2 YNNKEL (reference sequence). The trim removed 3 bases at V and 3 bases at J, leaving 7 bases unmatched. CDR3 length equals 15 residues. DNA of the CDR3: TGTGCCAGCAGCCATCGGGGACAGGCAGTCTACGAGCAGTACTTC. This encodes CASSHRGQAVYEQYF.

The chain recombines TRBV4-3 with TRBJ2-3; 11 bases line up with TRBD2. Germline V gives CDR1 LGHNA, CDR2 YSLEER. The CDR3 runs to 19 residues. Losses at the gene ends were 4 bases for V and 2 bases for J; bases not matched to a gene: 14. The CDR3 reads CASSPRGKGSGGATDTQYF. CDR3 nucleotides: TGCGCCAGCAGCCCCAGAGGGAAGGGTAGCGGGGGGGCCACAGATACGCAGTATTTT.

This rearrangement joins TRBV29-1 to TRBJ2-3, with 7 nucleotides matching TRBD1. J was trimmed by 0 bases and V by 5 bases; bases with no gene match: 5. The CDR3 contains 14 residues. Germline CDR1 SQVTM, CDR2 ANQGSEA. The DNA of the CDR3 is TGCAGCGTTAAGAAGGGGGCTAGCACAGATACGCAGTATTTT. It specifies CSVKKGASTDTQYF.